This T cell receptor beta chain came from a study of T cell repertoires in cytomegalovirus infection. For the study at large: Alongside well-studied HLA-B-restricted CMV epitopes, recently identified HLA-C-restricted CMV epitopes were also used. Study findings and constraints: Pooled public TCR beta family frequency picked out CMV carriers with the relevant HLA.

To note about this clonotype: The antigen remains undetermined.

TCRdb reprocessed the reads via MiXCR and lists one record per CDR3 protein. The sample lists hundreds of thousands of distinct CDR3 sequences; 30% to 35% were seen once. The CDR3 totals 16 residues. The germline V gene encodes CDR1 LNHDA and CDR2 SQIVND (reference sequence). With 0 bases clipped from V and 5 bases from J, the junction kept 6 bases outside the gene matches. Sequencing was performed on cultured CD8+ T cells from PBMCs, taken from culture after CMV antigen stimulation. This TCR was sampled from a human donor in good health (CMV status not recorded). Some clones in this sample may be carry-over from other donors' samples. This chain connects TRBV19 to TRBJ2-1; the match to TRBD2 covers 8 bases. In DNA, the CDR3 is TGTGCCAGTAGTATAGATCTGGCGGGGGGTAACAATGAGCAGTTCTTC. It is translated as CASSIDLAGGNNEQFF.